This T cell receptor beta chain was observed in a study of blood T cells in healthy people across ages. In the study overall: Template switching captured about one barcoded beta molecule per two T cells.

The draw of peripheral blood yielded ten milliliters from each donor. Findings and limits, study-wide: Observed TCR beta diversity showed a strong correlation with the percentage of naive T cells as measured by flow cytometry. The donors' CMV status was not determined, possibly confounding changes in expanded clonotypes.

V lost 1 base and J lost 3, with 9 bases in between. Germline V gives CDR1 MGHRA, CDR2 YSYEKL. The length of the CDR3 is 14 residues. A note on this clonotype: Its specificity is unknown.

A second roughly 6 to 11 cycle PCR used barcoded and J-beta primers. TCRdb passed the 5' RACE reads through MiXCR, listing each CDR3 protein once. Among around 2 million distinct CDR3 sequences, about 39% were seen once, and the ten largest hold roughly 23%. The V and J genes are TRBV4-1 and TRBJ2-5; a possible D gene is TRBD1 (6 bases). The TCR was taken from a human donor in good health. Sample: blood. The CDR3 coding sequence is TGCGCCAGCAGCCAAGTGGCAGGGGAAGAGACCCAGTACTTC. Translating it yields CASSQVAGEETQYF.